The 3 T cell receptor beta chains listed next were all sequenced from one sample in a study of T cell responses to AZD1222 COVID-19 vaccine. Here immunoSEQ multiplex PCR was the method, and the copy in TCRdb shows in-frame clones only, minus some. The table includes about 100,000 clones, over 90% detected once. The sequencing here drew on peripheral blood, taken on day 0 of AZD1222 vaccination. The receptors were gathered from an adult in good health.

This clone was counted a few times. The gene calls are TRBV4-2 and TRBJ1-2, with D perhaps matching TRBD1 (5 bases). Trimming left V 1 base short and J 5 bases short, with 17 bases between. The CDR3 covers 16 residues. Germline V CDR1 and CDR2: LGHNA, YNFKEQ. The CDR3 DNA is TGTGCCAGCAGCCAAGTAGCGGGGGAGGAGGTTTATGGCTACACCTTC. Its protein is CASSQVAGEEVYGYTF.

J is TRBJ1-5 and V is TRBV6-6; D gene uncertain. Germline-derived CDR1 and CDR2 are MNHNY and SVGAGI (reference sequence). This CDR3 has 14 amino acids. V was shortened by 0 bases and J by 2 bases, with 5 bases between the two germline ends. CDR3 sequence reads: CASSYSQGNQPQHF. The CDR3 DNA reads TGTGCCAGCAGTTACTCGCAGGGCAATCAGCCCCAGCATTTT.

This clone was seen a handful of times. The V gene is TRBV28, the J gene TRBJ2-7; D uncertain. Trimming removed 6 bases from V and 5 bases from J, with 11 bases in between. CDR1 and CDR2 from the germline V gene are MDHEN and SYDVKM. This CDR3 has 12 residues. Here the CDR3 reads CASSIIRDEQYF. As DNA, the CDR3 is TGTGCCAGCAGCATTATTAGGGACGAGCAGTACTTC.